Listed below are T cell receptor beta chains from one sample, sequenced in a study of cytomegalovirus exposure and HLA in healthy donors. Profiling relied on immunoSEQ multiplex PCR, and the TCRdb table lists in-frame clones only, not all of them. The profile covers 250,000 or so clones, with about 86% appearing a single time and approximately 8.4% taken by the ten largest. Material: PBMCs. These receptors were collected from a woman aged 60-75 years in good health and CMV-seropositive. The CDR3 runs from the conserved cysteine through the conserved F or W. Fields, in order: V gene, J gene, CDR3 protein.

v_call: TRBV7-9
j_call: TRBJ2-7
cdr3_aa: CSSSFPGVGDYEQYF

v_call: TRBV19
j_call: TRBJ2-5
cdr3_aa: CASSTGQVESQYF

v_call: TRBV15
j_call: TRBJ2-7
cdr3_aa: CATSGSGGYEQYF

v_call: TRBV5-5
j_call: TRBJ1-1
cdr3_aa: CASSLHDWGIYRTEAFF

v_call: TRBV19
j_call: TRBJ2-7
cdr3_aa: CASSIESSGSYEQYF

v_call: TRBV6-1
j_call: TRBJ2-1
cdr3_aa: CASNPTRQGGQFF

v_call: TRBV28
j_call: TRBJ2-7
cdr3_aa: CASSLRVDEQYF

v_call: TRBV6-6
j_call: TRBJ2-5
cdr3_aa: CASSYSRGRGETQYF

v_call: TRBV5-1
j_call: TRBJ2-7
cdr3_aa: CASSLTGSFYEQYF

v_call: TRBV6-5
j_call: TRBJ2-7
cdr3_aa: CASSRGNEQYF

v_call: TRBV28
j_call: TRBJ1-5
cdr3_aa: CASSSGGQPQHF

v_call: TRBV15
j_call: TRBJ2-3
cdr3_aa: CATSSSLGQGRTDTQYF

v_call: TRBV18
j_call: TRBJ2-7
cdr3_aa: CASSPKAGGLEQYF

v_call: TRBV9
j_call: TRBJ2-5
cdr3_aa: CASSVATDSPHETQYF

v_call: TRBV4-1
j_call: TRBJ2-7
cdr3_aa: CASSQDGLAGGRNEQYF

v_call: TRBV19
j_call: TRBJ2-1
cdr3_aa: CATRVSGRLDNEQFF

v_call: TRBV10-2
j_call: TRBJ2-1
cdr3_aa: CASSDLNEQFF

v_call: TRBV10-1
j_call: TRBJ1-2
cdr3_aa: CASSPGRFGYTF

v_call: TRBV11-2
j_call: TRBJ2-1
cdr3_aa: CASSLDRGFYNEQFF

v_call: TRBV7-9
j_call: TRBJ2-1
cdr3_aa: CASSLKGQGNEQFF

v_call: TRBV2
j_call: TRBJ2-7
cdr3_aa: CASTSGSSYEQYF

v_call: TRBV5-4
j_call: TRBJ1-2
cdr3_aa: CASSSDSRNNYGYTF

v_call: TRBV2
j_call: TRBJ2-1
cdr3_aa: CASSEDSSSYNEQFF

v_call: TRBV5-4
j_call: TRBJ2-1
cdr3_aa: CASSLTSGSHNEQFF

v_call: TRBV5-4
j_call: -
cdr3_aa: CASSFRTSPYEQYF

v_call: TRBV19
j_call: TRBJ2-1
cdr3_aa: CASSYINEQFF

v_call: TRBV6-1
j_call: TRBJ1-5
cdr3_aa: CASSEYWGRGINQPQHF

v_call: TRBV13
j_call: TRBJ2-1
cdr3_aa: CATAREWNEQFF

v_call: TRBV7-2
j_call: TRBJ1-2
cdr3_aa: CASSLAIGYTF

v_call: TRBV29-1
j_call: TRBJ2-1
cdr3_aa: CSVSQGGSNEQFF

v_call: TRBV21-1
j_call: TRBJ2-1
cdr3_aa: CASVNPERDEQFF

v_call: TRBV5-1
j_call: TRBJ1-4
cdr3_aa: CASSSNFGQGGEKLFF

v_call: TRBV18
j_call: TRBJ2-2
cdr3_aa: CASSPWASGTNTGELFF

v_call: TRBV7-2
j_call: TRBJ2-7
cdr3_aa: CASSLAGTSADEQYF

v_call: TRBV14
j_call: TRBJ2-1
cdr3_aa: CASSQDSTYNEQFF

v_call: TRBV19
j_call: TRBJ2-4
cdr3_aa: CASSISGGKAKNIQYF

v_call: TRBV5-4
j_call: TRBJ1-3
cdr3_aa: CASSSGGGLGNTIYF

v_call: TRBV5-1
j_call: TRBJ1-5
cdr3_aa: CASSPGERNQPQHF

v_call: TRBV5-1
j_call: TRBJ2-1
cdr3_aa: CASSLGWMAGGYNEQFF

v_call: TRBV5-1
j_call: TRBJ2-7
cdr3_aa: CASSGDRGSYEQYF

v_call: TRBV7-3
j_call: TRBJ2-3
cdr3_aa: CASTSGRRSNTQYF